Included here is one TCR beta chain sequence, with context. Antigen unknown. Amplified TCR beta CDR3 regions came from RNA transcripts. Primed by the HTBI set, a first-round RT-PCR was run on the TCR CDR3. TCRdb re-called the multiplex PCR reads through MiXCR, storing one row per CDR3 protein. Here the sample spans fewer than 750,000 distinct CDR3 sequences, around 45% being singletons. The data belong to a study of T cells in Graves' hyperthyroidism and ophthalmopathy. General study points: A median about 6 months before onset, the model predicted ophthalmopathy.

This CDR3 region has 14 residues. V was shortened by 2 bases and J by 4 bases, with 9 bases between the two germline ends. Germline values: CDR1 DFQATT, CDR2 SNEGSKA (reference sequence). No progression to ophthalmopathy during 18 months of follow-up defined stable disease. Among the patients, aged 18 to 65, hyperthyroidism was newly diagnosed and had lasted under 2 months. It was uncontrolled infection, other autoimmune disease, pregnancy or lactation that excluded patients. This TCR was recovered from a woman between 18 and 29 years old with Graves' hyperthyroidism. The rearrangement links TRBV20-1 to TRBJ2-6; tentatively, D is TRBD2 (6 bases). Sequencing was done on a sample of peripheral blood or thyroid tissue (not recorded which). DNA for the CDR3: TGCAGTGCTAGACCAGGACTAGGGGCCAACGTCCTGACTTTC. This sequence encodes CSARPGLGANVLTF.